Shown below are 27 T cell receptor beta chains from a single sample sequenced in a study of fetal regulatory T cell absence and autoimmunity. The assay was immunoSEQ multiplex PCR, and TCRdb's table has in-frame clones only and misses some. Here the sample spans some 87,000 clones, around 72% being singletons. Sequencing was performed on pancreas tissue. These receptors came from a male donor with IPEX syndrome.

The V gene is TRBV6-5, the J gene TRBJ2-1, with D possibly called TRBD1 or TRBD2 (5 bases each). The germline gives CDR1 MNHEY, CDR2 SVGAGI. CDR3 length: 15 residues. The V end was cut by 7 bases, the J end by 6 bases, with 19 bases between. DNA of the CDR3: TGTGCCAGCAAACCTGGGCCCGGGGCCCGCAATGAGCAGTTCTTC. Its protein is CASKPGPGARNEQFF.

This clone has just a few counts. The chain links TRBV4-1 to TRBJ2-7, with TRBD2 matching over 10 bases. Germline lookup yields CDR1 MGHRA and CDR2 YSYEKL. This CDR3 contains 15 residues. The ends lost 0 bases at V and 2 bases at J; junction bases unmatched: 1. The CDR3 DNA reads TGCGCCAGCAGCCAAGATGGACTAGCGGCCTACGAGCAGTACTTC. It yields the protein CASSQDGLAAYEQYF.

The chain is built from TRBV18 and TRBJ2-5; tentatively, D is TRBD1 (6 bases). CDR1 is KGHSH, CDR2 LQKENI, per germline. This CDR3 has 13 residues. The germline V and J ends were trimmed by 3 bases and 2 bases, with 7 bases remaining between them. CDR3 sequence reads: CASSPGQQETQYF. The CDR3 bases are TGTGCCAGCTCACCGGGACAACAAGAGACCCAGTACTTC.

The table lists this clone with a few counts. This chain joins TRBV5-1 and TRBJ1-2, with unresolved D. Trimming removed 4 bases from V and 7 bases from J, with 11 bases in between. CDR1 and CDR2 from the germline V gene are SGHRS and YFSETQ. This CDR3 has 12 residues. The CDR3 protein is CASSPSTRGYTF. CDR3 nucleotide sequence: TGCGCCAGCAGCCCCTCGACCCGTGGCTACACCTTC.

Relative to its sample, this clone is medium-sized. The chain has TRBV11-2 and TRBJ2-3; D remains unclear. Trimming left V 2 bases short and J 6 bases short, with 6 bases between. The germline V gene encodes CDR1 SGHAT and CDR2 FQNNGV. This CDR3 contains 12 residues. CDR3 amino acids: CASSLYGDTQYF. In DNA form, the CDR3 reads TGTGCCAGCAGCTTATACGGGGATACGCAGTATTTT.

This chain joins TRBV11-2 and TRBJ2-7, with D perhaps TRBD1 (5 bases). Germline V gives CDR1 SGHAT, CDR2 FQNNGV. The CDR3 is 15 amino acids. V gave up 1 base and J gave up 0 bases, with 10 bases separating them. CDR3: CASSLGLGDSYEQYF. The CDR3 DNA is TGTGCCAGCAGCTTAGGGCTAGGGGACTCCTACGAGCAGTACTTC. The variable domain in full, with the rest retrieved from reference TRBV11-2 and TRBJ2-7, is EAGVAQSPRYKIIEKRQSVAFWCNPISGHATLYWYQQILGQGPKLLIQFQNNGVVDDSQLPKDRFSAERLKGVDSTLKIQPAKLEDSAVYLCASSLGLGDSYEQYFGPGTRLTVT.

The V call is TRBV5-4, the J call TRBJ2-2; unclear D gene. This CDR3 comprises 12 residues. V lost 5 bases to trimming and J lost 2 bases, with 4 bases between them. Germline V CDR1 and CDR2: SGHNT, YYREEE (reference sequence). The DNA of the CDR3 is TGTGCCAGCAGTTCTAACACCGGGGAGCTGTTTTTT. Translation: CASSSNTGELFF.

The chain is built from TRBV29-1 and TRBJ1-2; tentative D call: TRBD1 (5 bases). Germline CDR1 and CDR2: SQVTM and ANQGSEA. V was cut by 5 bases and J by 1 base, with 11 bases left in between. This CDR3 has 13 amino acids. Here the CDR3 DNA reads TGCAGCGTTACCCCGGGACGTAACTATGGCTACACCTTC. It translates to CSVTPGRNYGYTF.

CDR3: CAWGTSGGLSDTQYF. CDR3 nucleotide sequence: TGTGCCTGGGGGACTAGCGGGGGGTTATCAGATACGCAGTATTTT. The chain employs TRBV30 and TRBJ2-3, with TRBD2 identical over 15 bases. CDR1 is GTSNPN and CDR2 is SVGIG in the germline V gene (reference sequence). The V gene end was trimmed by 5 bases and the J gene end by 4 bases; junction bases not matched to a gene: 4. The CDR3 has 15 residues.

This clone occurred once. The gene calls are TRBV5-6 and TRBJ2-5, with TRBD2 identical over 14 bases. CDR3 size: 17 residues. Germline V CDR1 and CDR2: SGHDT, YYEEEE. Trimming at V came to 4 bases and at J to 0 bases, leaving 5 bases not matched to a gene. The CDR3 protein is CASSTGTSGGYQETQYF. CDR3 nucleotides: TGTGCCAGCAGCACTGGGACTAGCGGGGGTTACCAAGAGACCCAGTACTTC. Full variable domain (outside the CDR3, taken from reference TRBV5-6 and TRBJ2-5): DAGVTQSPTHLIKTRGQQVTLRCSPKSGHDTVSWYQQALGQGPQFIFQYYEEEERQRGNFPDRFSGHQFPNYSSELNVNALLLGDSALYLCASSTGTSGGYQETQYFGPGTRLLVL.

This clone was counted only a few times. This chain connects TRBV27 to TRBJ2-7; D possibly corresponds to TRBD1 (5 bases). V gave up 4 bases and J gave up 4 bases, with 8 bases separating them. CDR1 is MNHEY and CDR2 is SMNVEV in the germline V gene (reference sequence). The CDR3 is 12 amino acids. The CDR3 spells CASSSQDYEQYF. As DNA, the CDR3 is TGTGCCAGCAGTTCACAGGATTACGAGCAGTACTTC.

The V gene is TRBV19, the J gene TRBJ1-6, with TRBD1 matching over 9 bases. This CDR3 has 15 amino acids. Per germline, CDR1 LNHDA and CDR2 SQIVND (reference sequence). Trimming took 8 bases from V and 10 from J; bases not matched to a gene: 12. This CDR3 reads CASLKEGTGRSPLHF. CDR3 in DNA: TGTGCCAGTTTAAAGGAAGGGACAGGGCGCTCACCCCTCCACTTT.

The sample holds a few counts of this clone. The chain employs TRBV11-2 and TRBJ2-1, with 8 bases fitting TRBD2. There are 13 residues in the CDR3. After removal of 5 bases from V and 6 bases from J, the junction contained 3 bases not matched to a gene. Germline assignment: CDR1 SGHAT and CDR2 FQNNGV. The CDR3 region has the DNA TGTGCCAGCAGCACCGGGAGGGCCAATGAGCAGTTCTTC. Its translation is CASSTGRANEQFF.

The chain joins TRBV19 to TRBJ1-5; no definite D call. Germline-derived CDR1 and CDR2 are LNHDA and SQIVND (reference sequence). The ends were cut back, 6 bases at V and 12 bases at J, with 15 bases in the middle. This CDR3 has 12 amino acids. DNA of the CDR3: TGTGCCAGTAGCCCGTCAGAGCAGGTCCAGCATTTT. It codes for CASSPSEQVQHF.

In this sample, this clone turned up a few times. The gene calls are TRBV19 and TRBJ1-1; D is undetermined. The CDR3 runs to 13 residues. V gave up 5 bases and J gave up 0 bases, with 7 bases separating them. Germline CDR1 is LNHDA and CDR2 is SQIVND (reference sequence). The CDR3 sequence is CASSPGMNTEAFF. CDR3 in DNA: TGTGCCAGTAGTCCAGGCATGAACACTGAAGCTTTCTTT. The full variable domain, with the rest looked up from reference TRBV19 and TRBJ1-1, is DGGITQSPKYLFRKEGQNVTLSCEQNLNHDAMYWYRQDPGQGLRLIYYSQIVNDFQKGDIAEGYSVSREKKESFPLTVTSAQKNPTAFYLCASSPGMNTEAFFGQGTRLTVV.

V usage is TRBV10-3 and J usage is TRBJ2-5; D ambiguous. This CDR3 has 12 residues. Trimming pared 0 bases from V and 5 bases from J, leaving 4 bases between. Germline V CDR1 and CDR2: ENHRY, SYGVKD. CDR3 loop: CAISESRETQYF. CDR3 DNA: TGTGCCATCAGTGAGTCGAGGGAGACCCAGTACTTC.

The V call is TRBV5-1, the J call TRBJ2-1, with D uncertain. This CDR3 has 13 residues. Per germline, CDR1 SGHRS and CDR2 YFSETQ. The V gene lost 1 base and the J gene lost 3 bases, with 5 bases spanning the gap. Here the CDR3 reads CASSLSDYNEQFF. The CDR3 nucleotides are TGCGCCAGCAGCTTGAGCGACTACAATGAGCAGTTCTTC.

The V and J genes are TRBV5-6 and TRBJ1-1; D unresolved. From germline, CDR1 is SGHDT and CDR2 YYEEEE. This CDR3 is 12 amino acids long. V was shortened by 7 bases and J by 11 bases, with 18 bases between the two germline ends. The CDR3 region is CASGSAGMDAFF. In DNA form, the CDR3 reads TGTGCCAGCGGCTCCGCGGGAATGGACGCTTTCTTT.

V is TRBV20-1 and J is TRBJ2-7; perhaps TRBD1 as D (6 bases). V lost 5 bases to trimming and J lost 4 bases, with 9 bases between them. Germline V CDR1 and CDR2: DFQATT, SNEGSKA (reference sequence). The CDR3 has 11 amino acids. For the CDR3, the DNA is TGCAGTGCTGAAGGGGGATACGAGCAGTACTTC. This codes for CSAEGGYEQYF.

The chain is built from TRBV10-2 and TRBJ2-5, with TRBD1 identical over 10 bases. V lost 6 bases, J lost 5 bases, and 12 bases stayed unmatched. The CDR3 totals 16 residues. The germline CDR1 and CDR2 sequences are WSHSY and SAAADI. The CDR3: CASRHSRDRGSETQYF. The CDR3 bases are TGCGCCAGCAGACATAGCCGGGACAGGGGTTCGGAGACCCAGTACTTC.

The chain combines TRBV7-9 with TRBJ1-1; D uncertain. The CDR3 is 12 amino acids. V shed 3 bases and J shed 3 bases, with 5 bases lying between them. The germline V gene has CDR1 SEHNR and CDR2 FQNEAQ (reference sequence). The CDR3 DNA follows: TGTGCCAGCAGCTTCTGGGACACTGAAGCTTTCTTT. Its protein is CASSFWDTEAFF.

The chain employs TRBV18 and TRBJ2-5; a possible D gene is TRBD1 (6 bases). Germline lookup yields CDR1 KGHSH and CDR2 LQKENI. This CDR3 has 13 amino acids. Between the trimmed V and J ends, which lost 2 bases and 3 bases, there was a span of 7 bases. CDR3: CASSPSGEETQYF. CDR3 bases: TGTGCCAGCTCACCATCAGGGGAAGAGACCCAGTACTTC.

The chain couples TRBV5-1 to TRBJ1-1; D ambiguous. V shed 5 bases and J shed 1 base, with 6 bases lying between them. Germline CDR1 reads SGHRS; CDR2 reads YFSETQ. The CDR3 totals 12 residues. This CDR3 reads CASRAGNTEAFF. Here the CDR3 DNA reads TGCGCCAGCAGAGCAGGGAACACTGAAGCTTTCTTT. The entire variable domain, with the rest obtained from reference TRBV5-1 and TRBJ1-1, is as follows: KAGVTQTPRYLIKTRGQQVTLSCSPISGHRSVSWYQQTPGQGLQFLFEYFSETQRNKGNFPGRFSGRQFSNSRSEMNVSTLELGDSALYLCASRAGNTEAFFGQGTRLTVV.

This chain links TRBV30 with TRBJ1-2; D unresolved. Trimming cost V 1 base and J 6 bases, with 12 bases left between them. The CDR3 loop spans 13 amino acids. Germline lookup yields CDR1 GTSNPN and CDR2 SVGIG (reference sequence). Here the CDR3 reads CAWSEWRAHGYTF. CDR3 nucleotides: TGTGCCTGGAGTGAGTGGAGGGCACATGGCTACACCTTC.

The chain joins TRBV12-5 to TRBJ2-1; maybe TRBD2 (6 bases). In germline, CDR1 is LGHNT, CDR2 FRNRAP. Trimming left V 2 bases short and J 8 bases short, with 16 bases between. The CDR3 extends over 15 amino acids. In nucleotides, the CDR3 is TGTGCTAGTGGTTTGATCGGAGGGCCCTCCCATGAGCAGTTCTTC. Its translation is CASGLIGGPSHEQFF.

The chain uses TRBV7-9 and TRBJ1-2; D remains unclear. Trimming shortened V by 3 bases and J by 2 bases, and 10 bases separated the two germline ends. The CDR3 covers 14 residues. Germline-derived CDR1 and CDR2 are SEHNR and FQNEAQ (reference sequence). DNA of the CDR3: TGTGCCAGCAGCTTCGTTCAGGCCAACTATGGCTACACCTTC. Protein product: CASSFVQANYGYTF.

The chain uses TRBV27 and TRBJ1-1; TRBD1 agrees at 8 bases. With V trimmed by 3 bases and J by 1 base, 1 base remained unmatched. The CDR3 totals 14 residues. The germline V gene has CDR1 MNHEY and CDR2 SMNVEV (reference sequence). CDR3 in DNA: TGTGCCAGCAGTTTCGGGACAGGGAACACTGAAGCTTTCTTT. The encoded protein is CASSFGTGNTEAFF.